This TCR beta chain is drawn from a study of CD8 T cells in ankylosing spondylitis. About this clonotype itself: What it recognizes is unknown.

This CDR3 comprises 17 residues. CDR1 and CDR2 (germline): SGHTA, FQGNSA. Trimming took off 2 bases at V and 8 bases at J, with 24 bases between the two ends. Findings and limits, study-wide: It appeared that ankylosing spondylitis blood was characterized by a TCR beta motif of about eight highly homologous variants.

TCRdb reprocessed the 5' RACE reads via MiXCR and lists one record per CDR3 protein. The sample lists around 150,000 distinct CDR3 sequences, more than 9% seen once, with 25% to 35% in the top ten. The sequencing input was blood, either unsorted or a sorted T cell fraction (not recorded which). This rearrangement joins TRBV7-2 to TRBJ1-1, with D maybe TRBD1 (6 bases). The source is a male donor with ankylosing spondylitis or in good health (not recorded which). This chain's CDR3 is CASSLYRVGNSPGEAFF. CDR3 in DNA: TGTGCCAGCAGCTTATACAGGGTAGGAAATAGCCCCGGCGAAGCTTTCTTT.